This T cell receptor beta chain appears in the sequencing data of a study of blood T cell repertoires in COVID-19. Study-level background: Researchers got acute and convalescent COVID-19 samples from the United States, Italy and Spain. Sample material is recorded as cDNA or gDNA derived from T cells, B-cell-depleted T cells, or PBMCs.

As handled by the study authors: How many nucleated cells were present was estimated from reference gene primer amplification. The protocol was immunoSEQ multiplex PCR, while the TCRdb copy is restricted to in-frame clones and leaves out a portion. V and J calls and clone size come straight from that table; D and trimming were deduced from the DNA. This sample has fewer than 50,000 clones, with roughly 82% found just once. The CDR3 covers 13 residues. Germline CDR1 ENHRY, CDR2 SYGVKD. The J segment lost 7 bases and the V segment lost 3 bases, leaving 3 bases of the junction unmatched. This clonotype originated in a human donor in a cohort sampled during active COVID-19. Sequenced: peripheral blood. The gene calls are TRBV10-3 and TRBJ1-2, with 9 bases aligning to TRBD1. The CDR3 nucleotides are TGTGCCATCAGTGATACAGGGGGCGCTGGCTACACCTTC. It yields the protein CAISDTGGAGYTF.